These T cell receptor beta chains were read from a single sample in a study of T cells in Graves' hyperthyroidism and ophthalmopathy. TCRdb re-called the multiplex PCR reads through MiXCR, storing one row per CDR3 protein. The sample records a few hundred thousand distinct CDR3 sequences, about an eighth being singletons. Material for sequencing was blood. These receptors came from a woman between 18 and 30 years old with Graves' hyperthyroidism. Both conserved end residues are part of each CDR3. Each record gives: V gene, D gene, clone size, J gene, CDR3 protein, CDR3 DNA. A D gene is named only where the DNA matches it firmly. Clone sizes are given selectively: once, few, many, or a class where the clone is expanded.

TRBV2	-	many	TRBJ1-1	CASSGRIPEAFF	TGTGCCAGCAGCGGACGAATACCTGAAGCTTTCTTT
TRBV24-1	-	-	TRBJ2-1	CATSDFGHEQFF	TGTGCCACCAGTGATTTTGGTCATGAGCAGTTCTTC
TRBV27	-	-	TRBJ1-4	CASSLSNLLGQKEKLFF	TGTGCCAGCAGTTTATCGAACCTGTTGGGGCAGAAGGAAAAACTGTTTTTT
TRBV6-6	-	-	TRBJ1-5	CASSYSDSRNQPQHF	TGTGCCAGCAGTTACTCTGACTCAAGGAATCAGCCCCAGCATTTT
TRBV7-6	-	-	TRBJ2-2	CASSLGPYAPSGTGELFF	TGTGCCAGCAGCTTAGGCCCCTACGCCCCCTCGGGCACCGGGGAGCTGTTTTTT
TRBV2	TRBD1	many	TRBJ1-1	CASSVFGTARTGPNTEAFF	TGTGCCAGCAGTGTTTTCGGGACGGCCAGGACAGGACCGAACACTGAAGCTTTCTTT
TRBV20-1	-	-	TRBJ1-2	CSATGVSYGYTF	TGCAGTGCTACAGGGGTCAGCTATGGCTACACCTTC
TRBV12-3/TRBV12-4	-	few	TRBJ2-7	CASSFNGAYEQYF	TGTGCCAGCAGTTTTAACGGGGCCTACGAGCAGTACTTC
TRBV2	TRBD1	many	TRBJ1-2	CASTVGTAANYGYTF	TGTGCCAGCACCGTCGGGACAGCCGCTAACTATGGCTACACCTTC
TRBV5-1	TRBD1	-	TRBJ1-4	CASSDRDRGLEKLFF	TGCGCCAGCAGCGACCGGGACAGGGGGCTTGAAAAACTGTTTTTT
TRBV28	-	few	TRBJ2-7	CASSFFPGEMISYEQYF	TGTGCCAGCAGTTTCTTCCCGGGGGAAATGATTTCCTACGAGCAGTACTTC
TRBV25-1	-	few	TRBJ1-2	CASSLMGADYGYTF	TGTGCCAGCAGCCTAATGGGAGCGGACTATGGCTACACCTTC
TRBV7-8	-	many	TRBJ2-7	CASSLAQGEQYF	TGTGCCAGCAGCTTAGCGCAGGGTGAGCAGTACTTC
TRBV6-1	-	many	TRBJ2-3	CASSSRRAVGTDTQYF	TGTGCCAGCAGTTCCCGGAGGGCGGTGGGCACAGATACGCAGTATTTT
TRBV6-1	-	many	TRBJ1-5	CASSEAGGENQPQHF	TGTGCCAGCAGTGAAGCAGGGGGAGAGAATCAGCCCCAGCATTTT